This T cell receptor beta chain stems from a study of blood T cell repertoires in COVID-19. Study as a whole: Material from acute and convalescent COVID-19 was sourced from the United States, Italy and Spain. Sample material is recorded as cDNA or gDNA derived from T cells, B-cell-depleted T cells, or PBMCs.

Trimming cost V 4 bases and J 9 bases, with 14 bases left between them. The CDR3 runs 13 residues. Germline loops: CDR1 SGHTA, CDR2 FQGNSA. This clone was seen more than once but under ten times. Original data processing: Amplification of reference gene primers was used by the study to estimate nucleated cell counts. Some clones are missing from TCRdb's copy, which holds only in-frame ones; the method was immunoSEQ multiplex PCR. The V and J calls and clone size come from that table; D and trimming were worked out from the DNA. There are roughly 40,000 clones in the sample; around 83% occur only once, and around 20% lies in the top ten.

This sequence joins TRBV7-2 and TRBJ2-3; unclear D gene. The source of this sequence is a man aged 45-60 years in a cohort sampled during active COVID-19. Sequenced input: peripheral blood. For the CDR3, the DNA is TGTGCCAGCAGCTGGTCCGACTTGATGACGCAGTATTTT. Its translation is CASSWSDLMTQYF.